The clone carrying this T cell receptor beta chain appeared once. What it binds is not known. This sample was taken from a study of cytomegalovirus exposure and HLA in healthy donors. Across the whole study: In an early release, HLA-typed donors contributed 75 million to 85 million unique TCR sequences. Most donors, 81% of over 350 genotyped, fell in the Caucasian-associated ancestry cluster.

PCR amplification relied on 60 Vbeta primers (plus 13 Jbeta primers). Sequencing was performed with immunoSEQ multiplex PCR; in TCRdb, only in-frame clones are kept and a portion is missing. The sample carries approximately 130,000 clones, 75% recorded once. The study, taken as a whole, reports: In a later analysis, HLA-associated beta chains showed higher expansion and lower generation probabilities than comparable chains. On later analysis, the bulk of CMV-associated TCR beta chains appeared to be HLA-restricted.

Germline values: CDR1 LGHNA, CDR2 YNFKEQ. This CDR3 is 15 amino acids long. Between the trimmed V and J ends, which lost 4 bases and 1 base, there was a span of 13 bases. This sequence joins TRBV4-2 and TRBJ1-2, with a weak D call TRBD1 (5 bases). The sequencing input was PBMCs. The sequence came from a man aged 25 to 40 in good health and CMV-seronegative. The CDR3 DNA is TGTGCCAGCAGCCCTCCCCGGGGGGATAACTATGGCTACACCTTC. It translates to CASSPPRGDNYGYTF.